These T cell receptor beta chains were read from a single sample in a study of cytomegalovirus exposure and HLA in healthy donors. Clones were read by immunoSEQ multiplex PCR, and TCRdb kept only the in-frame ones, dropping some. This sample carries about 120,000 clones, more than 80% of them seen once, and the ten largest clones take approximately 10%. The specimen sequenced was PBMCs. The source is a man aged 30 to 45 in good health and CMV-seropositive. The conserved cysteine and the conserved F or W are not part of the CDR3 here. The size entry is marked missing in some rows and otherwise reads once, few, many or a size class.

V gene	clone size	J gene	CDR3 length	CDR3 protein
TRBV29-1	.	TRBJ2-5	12	SVEFGQGRETQY
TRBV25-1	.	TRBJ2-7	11	ASSQRTATEQY
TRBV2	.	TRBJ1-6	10	ASRTANSPLH
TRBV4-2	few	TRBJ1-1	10	ASKGPRTEAF
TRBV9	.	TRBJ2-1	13	ASSPGLAGANEQF
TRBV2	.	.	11	ASSKTRTYEQY
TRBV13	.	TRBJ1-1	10	ASSLNREGAF
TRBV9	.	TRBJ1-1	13	ASSPRTGRIAEAF
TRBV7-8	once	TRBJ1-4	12	ASGPGTGDEKLF
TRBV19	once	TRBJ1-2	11	ASSRDRDYGYT
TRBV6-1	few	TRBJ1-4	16	ASSEYYQRRTVNEKLF
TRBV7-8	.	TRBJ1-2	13	ASTRSLGVNYGYT
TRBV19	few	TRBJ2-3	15	ASTPQIIGGSTDTQY
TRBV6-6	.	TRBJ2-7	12	ASSTHRSSYEQY
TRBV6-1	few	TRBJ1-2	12	ASRKGGPFYGYT
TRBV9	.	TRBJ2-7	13	ASSSVAGGSNEQY
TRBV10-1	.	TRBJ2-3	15	ASSESKRTDGSDTQY
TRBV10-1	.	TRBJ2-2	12	ASSDWDRVGELF
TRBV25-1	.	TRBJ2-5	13	ASSDISGGSETQY
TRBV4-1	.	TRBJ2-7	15	ASSRRSPGTGGDEQY
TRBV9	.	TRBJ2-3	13	ASSTTGQVTDTQY
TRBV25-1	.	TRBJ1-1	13	ASSEYDGMNTEAF
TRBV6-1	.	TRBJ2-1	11	ASSEGEENEQF
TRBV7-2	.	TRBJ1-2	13	ASSLGQALGGGYT
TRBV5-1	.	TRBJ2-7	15	ASSGAGRRGRSYEQY
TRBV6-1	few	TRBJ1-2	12	ASRETAGTDGYT
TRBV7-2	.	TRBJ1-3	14	ASSLRTGYDGNTIY
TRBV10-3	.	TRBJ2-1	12	AIAGGDSYNEQF
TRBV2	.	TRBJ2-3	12	ASTLGGYTDTQY